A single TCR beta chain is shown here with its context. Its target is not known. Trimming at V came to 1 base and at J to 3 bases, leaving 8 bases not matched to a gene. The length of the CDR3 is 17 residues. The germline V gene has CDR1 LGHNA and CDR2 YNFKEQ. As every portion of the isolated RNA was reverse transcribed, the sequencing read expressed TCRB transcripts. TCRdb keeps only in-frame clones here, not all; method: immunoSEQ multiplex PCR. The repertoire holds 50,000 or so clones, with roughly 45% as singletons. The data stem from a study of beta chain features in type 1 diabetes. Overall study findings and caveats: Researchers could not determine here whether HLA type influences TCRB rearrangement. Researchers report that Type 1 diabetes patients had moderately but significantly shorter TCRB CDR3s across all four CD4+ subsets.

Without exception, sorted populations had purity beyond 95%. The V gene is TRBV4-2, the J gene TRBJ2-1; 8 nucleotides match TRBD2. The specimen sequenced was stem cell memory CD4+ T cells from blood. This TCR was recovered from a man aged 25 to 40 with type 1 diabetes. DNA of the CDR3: TGTGCCAGCAGCCAAGTTAGTAGCGGGGCGCGCTACAATGAGCAGTTCTTC. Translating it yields CASSQVSSGARYNEQFF.